These 5 T cell receptor beta chains were all obtained from the same sample, sequenced in a study of blood T cell repertoires in COVID-19. Profiling relied on immunoSEQ multiplex PCR, and the TCRdb table lists in-frame clones only, not all of them. The sample yields roughly 500,000 clones, 89% seen once. Sequencing used peripheral blood. All receptors come from a man aged 18 to 30 with COVID-19, enrolled during active disease.

This chain joins TRBV30 and TRBJ2-7, with 8 bases identical to TRBD2. Germline trimming cut 7 bases from V and 3 bases from J; bases unmatched to any gene: 8. This CDR3 has 13 residues. Germline CDR1 and CDR2: GTSNPN and SVGIG (reference sequence). CDR3 nucleotides: TGTGCCTCAGAGGGACTAGACTTCTACGAGCAGTACTTC. Translated: CASEGLDFYEQYF.

The sample holds one count of this clone. The chain couples TRBV6-6 to TRBJ2-7, with 12 bases lining up with TRBD2. This CDR3 contains 15 residues. Trimming at V came to 4 bases and at J to 5 bases, leaving 6 bases not matched to a gene. Germline V CDR1 and CDR2: MNHNY, SVGAGI (reference sequence). For the CDR3, the DNA is TGTGCCAGCAGTTCGCTAGCGGGGGGGCCCAACGAGCAGTACTTC. Residues: CASSSLAGGPNEQYF.

The chain recombines TRBV6-5 with TRBJ1-5; 9 nucleotides agree with TRBD1. Germline CDR1 and CDR2: MNHEY and SVGAGI. The V gene end was trimmed by 10 bases and the J gene end by 5 bases; junction bases not matched to a gene: 3. The CDR3 is 12 amino acids. CDR3 coding DNA: TGTGCCACACGGGACAGGGATCAGCCCCAGCATTTT. Residues: CATRDRDQPQHF.

The chain joins TRBV5-5 to TRBJ2-3; 9 positions match TRBD1. This CDR3 is built from 17 residues. The junction had 10 bases not matched to a gene; V was cut back by 4 bases and J by 1 base. CDR1 is SGHKS, CDR2 YYEKEE, per germline (reference sequence). The CDR3, as DNA: TGTGCCAGCAGCCCAGGGAGGGACAGGGCGGGCACAGATACGCAGTATTTT. Translating gives CASSPGRDRAGTDTQYF.

The rearrangement joins TRBV2 to TRBJ1-5, with a tentative D call TRBD1 (6 bases). Trimming removed 5 bases at V and 0 bases at J, with 20 bases between. The CDR3 is made up of 18 amino acids. Germline CDR1 reads SNHLY; CDR2 reads FYNNEI. The CDR3 bases are TGTGCCAGCAGTTCACTGAATTTGGACAGCTATAGCAATCAGCCCCAGCATTTT. It codes for CASSSLNLDSYSNQPQHF.